This TCR beta chain was found in a study of T cells after yellow fever vaccination. Study-wide context: Preparation of the low-cell-number fractions used SMART-Seq v4 Ultra Low Input.

Points from the study as a whole: Clones from primary vaccination mostly reappeared after the booster (around 96% CD4, approximately 91% CD8).

The CDR3 totals 15 residues. CDR1 is SEHNR, CDR2 FQNEAQ, per germline (reference sequence). V trimming: 5 bases; J trimming: 3 bases; junction bases outside the gene matches: 6. Template switching by 5'RACE produced TCR cDNA, adding a universal primer site and UMIs. Via MiXCR, TCRdb re-called the 5' RACE reads, giving one row per CDR3 protein. The table has more than 75,000 distinct CDR3 sequences, 8.9% seen once; the top ten hold roughly 17%. The receptor comes from a man younger than 35 who received the YFV17D yellow fever vaccine. This chain connects TRBV7-9 to TRBJ2-3; TRBD2 matches 9 bases. Specimen: CD8+ T cells not binding an NS4B(214-222) dextramer, sorted from PBMCs, collected less than 18 days after the first yellow fever vaccination. The DNA for the CDR3 is TGTGCCAGCAGCGGGGGACTAGCCCGGACAGATACGCAGTATTTT. It yields the protein CASSGGLARTDTQYF.